This passage covers 21 T cell receptor beta chains from one sample sequenced in a study of graft-versus-host responses after intestinal transplantation. For these TCRs, the target antigens are not known. Clones were sequenced by immunoSEQ multiplex PCR, and TCRdb holds only the in-frame ones, with some missing. The sample records around 97,000 clones, 91% being singletons. The material sequenced was unstimulated CD4+ T cells sorted from spleen or lymph node cells, taken before transplant. These receptor sequences come from a human donor who was the organ donor for an intestinal transplant.

The rearrangement joins TRBV13 to TRBJ1-1; D is uncertain. V was cut by 8 bases and J by 0 bases, with 7 bases left in between. Germline CDR1 reads PRHDT; CDR2 reads FYEKMQ (reference sequence). The CDR3 loop spans 12 amino acids. The CDR3 coding sequence is TGTGCCAGCCGAGGGCTGAACACTGAAGCTTTCTTT. Its protein product is CASRGLNTEAFF. Filled out from reference TRBV13 and TRBJ1-1, the complete variable domain reads AAGVIQSPRHLIKEKRETATLKCYPIPRHDTVYWYQQGPGQDPQFLISFYEKMQSDKGSIPDRFSAQQFSDYHSELNMSSLELGDSALYFCASRGLNTEAFFGQGTRLTVV.

This chain joins TRBV30 and TRBJ2-7; D uncertain. This CDR3 comprises 12 residues. V was cut by 7 bases and J by 1 base, with 11 bases left in between. CDR1 is GTSNPN and CDR2 is SVGIG in the germline V gene (reference sequence). CDR3 coding DNA: TGTGCCTTGAGGTCAGGATCCTACGAGCAGTACTTC. Protein sequence: CALRSGSYEQYF. Based on the CDR3 plus reference TRBV30 and TRBJ2-7, the full variable domain is SQTIHQWPATLVQPVGSPLSLECTVEGTSNPNLYWYRQAAGRGLQLLFYSVGIGQISSEVPQNLSASRPQDRQFILSSKKLLLSDSGFYLCALRSGSYEQYFGPGTRLTVT.

The gene calls are TRBV4-1 and TRBJ1-6; TRBD1 is a possible D gene (5 bases). The CDR3 covers 18 residues. The germline CDR1 and CDR2 sequences are MGHRA and YSYEKL. V lost 0 bases and J 8 bases, leaving 20 bases between the germline ends. The CDR3 reads CASSQDLMGLRRDSPLHF. CDR3 bases: TGCGCCAGCAGCCAAGATCTAATGGGACTTAGGCGGGATTCACCCCTCCACTTT.

The chain carries TRBV7-2 and TRBJ2-7, with TRBD2 identical over 10 bases. Germline trimming cut 0 bases from V and 3 bases from J; bases unmatched to any gene: 5. The CDR3 length is 16 residues. Germline lookup yields CDR1 SGHTA and CDR2 FQGNSA. Here the CDR3 reads CASSLAAAGGLYEQYF. CDR3 nucleotides: TGTGCCAGCAGCTTAGCGGCAGCGGGGGGGCTCTACGAGCAGTACTTC.

V is TRBV6-1 and J is TRBJ1-2; tentative D call: TRBD1 (5 bases). V was cut by 6 bases and J by 3 bases, with 17 bases left in between. This CDR3 is built from 15 residues. Germline V CDR1 and CDR2: MNHNS, SASEGT. In nucleotides, the CDR3 is TGTGCCAGCAGCTCCCAGGGTCCGGTGGACTATGGCTACACCTTC. Translating it yields CASSSQGPVDYGYTF.

V gene TRBV14 combines with J gene TRBJ1-3; D unresolved. This CDR3 comprises 12 residues. The germline V gene has CDR1 SGHDN and CDR2 FVKESK. Trimming removed 0 bases from V and 7 bases from J, with 4 bases in between. The CDR3, as DNA: TGTGCCAGCAGCCAAGAGCGGAACACCATATATTTT. It codes for CASSQERNTIYF.

This sequence joins TRBV5-1 and TRBJ2-5; TRBD2 might be the D (5 bases). Germline CDR1 and CDR2: SGHRS and YFSETQ. The CDR3 totals 14 residues. V was trimmed by 4 bases and J by 0 bases, leaving 10 bases between them. CDR3 nucleotide sequence: TGCGCCAGCAGCAGGACCGGGGACCAAGAGACCCAGTACTTC. Translation gives CASSRTGDQETQYF.

This chain links TRBV11-3 with TRBJ2-1; D is unresolved. The germline gives CDR1 SGHNT, CDR2 YENEEA. V was trimmed by 5 bases and J by 1 base, leaving 9 bases between them. This CDR3 contains 14 residues. CDR3 amino acids: CASSPGGSYNEQFF. The CDR3 DNA reads as TGTGCCAGCAGCCCCGGTGGTTCCTACAATGAGCAGTTCTTC.

The rearrangement links TRBV2 to TRBJ2-3; 11 positions agree with TRBD2. J gave up 1 base and V 5 bases, and 8 bases lay outside the gene matches. Germline V lookup: CDR1 SNHLY, CDR2 FYNNEI. This CDR3 comprises 17 residues. The CDR3: CASSLRVSGGGTDTQYF. CDR3 in DNA: TGTGCCAGCAGTCTCCGGGTTAGCGGGGGGGGCACAGATACGCAGTATTTT.

This clone was observed once. The chain joins TRBV5-4 to TRBJ1-1; 9 nucleotides agree with TRBD1. V lost 4 bases and J lost 5; bases outside the gene matches: 12. The germline V gene encodes CDR1 SGHNT and CDR2 YYREEE (reference sequence). This CDR3 contains 16 residues. Here the CDR3 reads CASSLGQGWLGTEAFF. CDR3 in DNA: TGTGCCAGCAGCCTCGGACAGGGGTGGCTCGGGACTGAAGCTTTCTTT.

This clone was recorded a few times. This chain uses TRBV27 with TRBJ1-5, with D perhaps matching TRBD1 (6 bases). V dropped 4 bases and J dropped 3 bases, with 10 bases sitting between them. The CDR3 is 14 residues long. CDR1 and CDR2 (germline): MNHEY, SMNVEV (reference sequence). CDR3 in DNA: TGTGCCAGCAGTTCCTCAGGGGTCAATCAGCCCCAGCATTTT. Protein sequence: CASSSSGVNQPQHF.

The chain employs TRBV11-1 and TRBJ1-4, with D unclear. Per germline, CDR1 SGHAT and CDR2 FQDESV (reference sequence). Deletions cut 1 base from V and 8 bases from J, with 20 bases between. The CDR3 contains 17 residues. The CDR3 bases are TGTGCCAGCAGCTTAGTATCGTTTCGAGATAATAGCGAAAAACTGTTTTTT. This codes for CASSLVSFRDNSEKLFF.

The chain combines TRBV2 with TRBJ2-7; 11 bases align to TRBD1. The germline V gene encodes CDR1 SNHLY and CDR2 FYNNEI. The ends lost 4 bases at V and 4 bases at J; junction bases unmatched: 6. There are 15 residues in the CDR3. CDR3 amino acids: CASSVSRDRGYEQYF. In DNA form, the CDR3 reads TGTGCCAGCAGTGTAAGCCGGGACAGGGGGTACGAGCAGTACTTC.

This clone was observed a single time. The chain links TRBV11-3 to TRBJ2-7, with 7 bases aligning to TRBD1. Germline lookup yields CDR1 SGHNT and CDR2 YENEEA. With 5 bases clipped from V and 0 bases from J, the junction kept 7 bases outside the gene matches. The CDR3 is 15 amino acids. The CDR3 region has the DNA TGTGCCAGCAGCCTAAGGACAGGAGTCTCCTACGAGCAGTACTTC. Translation gives CASSLRTGVSYEQYF. The whole variable domain, remainder taken from reference TRBV11-3 and TRBJ2-7, is EAGVVQSPRYKIIEKKQPVAFWCNPISGHNTLYWYLQNLGQGPELLIRYENEEAVDDSQLPKDRFSAERLKGVDSTLKIQPAELGDSAVYLCASSLRTGVSYEQYFGPGTRLTVT.

V is TRBV5-1 and J is TRBJ2-1; TRBD2 agrees at 10 bases. The CDR3 sequence is 16 residues long. Losses at the gene ends were 4 bases for V and 3 bases for J; bases not matched to a gene: 7. CDR1 is SGHRS and CDR2 is YFSETQ in the germline V gene. The CDR3: CASSQQPSGGYNEQFF. The CDR3 DNA reads as TGCGCCAGCAGCCAGCAACCTAGCGGGGGCTACAATGAGCAGTTCTTC.

This clone was detected once. The V and J genes are TRBV7-9 and TRBJ1-2; 7 positions match TRBD1. From germline, CDR1 is SEHNR and CDR2 FQNEAQ (reference sequence). The length of the CDR3 is 17 residues. V lost 4 bases and J lost 2; bases outside the gene matches: 13. The CDR3 coding sequence is TGTGCCAGCAGCTCCGCCGGTGGAAGGGGGCACAACTATGGCTACACCTTC. This translates into CASSSAGGRGHNYGYTF. The full variable domain, completed using reference TRBV7-9 and TRBJ1-2, is DTGVSQNPRHKITKRGQNVTFRCDPISEHNRLYWYRQTLGQGPEFLTYFQNEAQLEKSRLLSDRFSAERPKGSFSTLEIQRTEQGDSAMYLCASSSAGGRGHNYGYTFGSGTRLTVV.

CDR3 DNA sequence: TGCGCCAGCAGCCCAGCGGATTACTCCTACAATGAGCAGTTCTTC. This encodes CASSPADYSYNEQFF. The rearrangement links TRBV4-1 to TRBJ2-1, with D possibly TRBD2 on 5 matching bases. V lost 4 bases to trimming and J lost 0 bases, with 10 bases between them. CDR1 and CDR2 (germline): MGHRA, YSYEKL. The CDR3 consists of 15 residues.

The V and J genes are TRBV19 and TRBJ2-3; a weak D match, TRBD1 (5 bases). Germline V lookup: CDR1 LNHDA, CDR2 SQIVND (reference sequence). The CDR3 consists of 16 residues. V was pared by 2 bases and J by 0 bases, with 12 bases between. CDR3 DNA: TGTGCCAGTAGTATAAGGGGTGTTGCTAGCACAGATACGCAGTATTTT. Translation gives CASSIRGVASTDTQYF. The entire variable domain, with the rest obtained from reference TRBV19 and TRBJ2-3, is as follows: DGGITQSPKYLFRKEGQNVTLSCEQNLNHDAMYWYRQDPGQGLRLIYYSQIVNDFQKGDIAEGYSVSREKKESFPLTVTSAQKNPTAFYLCASSIRGVASTDTQYFGPGTRLTVL.

This chain joins TRBV5-6 and TRBJ1-2; perhaps TRBD1 as D (5 bases). Germline loops: CDR1 SGHDT, CDR2 YYEEEE. The V end was cut by 0 bases, the J end by 5 bases, with 11 bases between. This CDR3 contains 14 residues. The CDR3 nucleotides are TGTGCCAGCAGCTTGGCCCGGGGGTGGTATGGCTACACCTTC. Translation gives CASSLARGWYGYTF. The full variable domain, in which reference TRBV5-6 and TRBJ1-2 provide the parts outside the CDR3, is DAGVTQSPTHLIKTRGQQVTLRCSPKSGHDTVSWYQQALGQGPQFIFQYYEEEERQRGNFPDRFSGHQFPNYSSELNVNALLLGDSALYLCASSLARGWYGYTFGSGTRLTVV.

The chain combines TRBV5-1 with TRBJ2-7; 10 bases are shared with TRBD2. The ends lost 3 bases at V and 2 bases at J; junction bases unmatched: 8. There are 16 residues in the CDR3. The V gene's germline CDR1 is SGHRS and CDR2 YFSETQ. The CDR3 loop is CASSSNGLAGAYEQYF. CDR3 nucleotides: TGCGCCAGCAGCTCAAACGGCCTAGCGGGGGCCTACGAGCAGTACTTC. Variable domain in full (rest from reference TRBV5-1 and TRBJ2-7): KAGVTQTPRYLIKTRGQQVTLSCSPISGHRSVSWYQQTPGQGLQFLFEYFSETQRNKGNFPGRFSGRQFSNSRSEMNVSTLELGDSALYLCASSSNGLAGAYEQYFGPGTRLTVT.

The J gene is TRBJ1-6, the V gene TRBV28; TRBD1 agrees at 7 bases. Looked up from germline, CDR1 is MDHEN and CDR2 is SYDVKM. The CDR3 extends over 14 amino acids. V was clipped by 5 bases and J by 9 bases; unmatched bases: 7. Written as DNA, the CDR3 is TGTGCCAGCAGTGAGACGAGACAGGGTTCACCCCTCCACTTT. Protein: CASSETRQGSPLHF. The full variable domain, rest sourced from reference TRBV28 and TRBJ1-6, is DVKVTQSSRYLVKRTGEKVFLECVQDMDHENMFWYRQDPGLGLRLIYFSYDVKMKEKGDIPEGYSVSREKKERFSLILESASTNQTSMYLCASSETRQGSPLHFGNGTRLTVT.